The 18 T cell receptor beta chains in this list originate from one sample, sequenced in a study of beta chain bispecific antibodies for T cell cancers. Whole-study findings and limits: The leukemia cells, rather than normal T cells, gave most of the targeted TRBV signal.

Either OKT3 anti-CD3 antibody or CD3/CD28 beads expanded T cells from blood mononuclear cells over about three days. MiXCR, run by TCRdb on the 5' RACE reads, gives a single entry per CDR3 protein. The table has tens of thousands of distinct CDR3 sequences, under 3% seen once. What these receptors recognize is not known. The material sequenced was healthy donor T cells cultured with leukemia cells. Every receptor here comes from a human donor in good health. Some clones in this sample may be carry-over from other donors' samples.

Many counts were recorded for this clonotype. The chain has TRBV6-2 or TRBV6-3 and TRBJ2-1, with 11 bases fitting TRBD2. This CDR3 contains 17 residues. Trimming at V came to 6 bases and at J to 3 bases, leaving 10 bases not matched to a gene. Germline V lookup: CDR1 MNHEY, CDR2 SVGEGT. CDR3 protein: CASRPSGGYGGYNEQFF. CDR3 coding DNA: TGTGCCAGCAGACCTAGCGGGGGGTACGGGGGCTACAATGAGCAGTTCTTC.

There are many counts of this clonotype. The V call is TRBV9, the J call TRBJ2-3; D ambiguous. The CDR3 sequence is 15 residues long. Trimming shortened V by 1 base and J by 0 bases, and 9 bases separated the two germline ends. Germline CDR1 reads SGDLS; CDR2 reads YYNGEE. Here the CDR3 DNA reads TGTGCCAGCAGCGTAACGTCTTCGAGCACAGATACGCAGTATTTT. Translation gives CASSVTSSSTDTQYF.

This clonotype was counted many times. This rearrangement joins TRBV5-1 to TRBJ2-1; 15 nucleotides line up with TRBD2. The CDR3 consists of 15 residues. Unmatched junction bases numbered 1, after V lost 7 bases and J lost 2 bases. Germline CDR1 SGHRS, CDR2 YFSETQ. DNA of the CDR3: TGCGCCAGCGGACTAGCGGGGGGGCCCTACAATGAGCAGTTCTTC. Its protein is CASGLAGGPYNEQFF.

This clonotype was observed at least ten times. This chain joins TRBV9 and TRBJ1-2; 9 nucleotides line up with TRBD1. This CDR3 spans 14 amino acids. Germline V gene data show CDR1 as SGDLS and CDR2 as YYNGEE. V lost 4 bases to trimming and J lost 4 bases; unmatched junction nucleotides: 5. CDR3 in DNA: TGTGCCAGCAGCTTGGGACAGGGAGCCTATGGCTACACCTTC. The encoded protein is CASSLGQGAYGYTF.

This clonotype was observed at least ten times. V and J are TRBV5-1 and TRBJ2-4; D unclear. Germline CDR1 reads SGHRS; CDR2 reads YFSETQ. This CDR3 is 11 amino acids long. Trimming left V 6 bases short and J 5 bases short, with 6 bases between. The CDR3 loop reads CASTDQNIQYF. DNA for the CDR3: TGCGCCAGCACCGATCAAAACATTCAGTACTTC.

This clonotype was detected many times. An end of the junction differs from the germline gene, which may be a read error. This chain uses TRBV2 with TRBJ1-2; D not resolved. Germline-derived CDR1 and CDR2 are SNHLY and FYNNEI. The CDR3 runs 14 residues. The CDR3 here is CASSERESPPSPSF. CDR3 in DNA: TGTGCCAGCAGTGAGAGGGAATCCCCCCCCTCCCCTTCCTTC. Looking up the rest from reference TRBV2 and TRBJ1-2 gives the full variable domain: EPEVTQTPSHQVTQMGQEVILRCVPISNHLYFYWYRQILGQKVEFLVSFYNNEISEKSEIFDDQFSVERPDGSNFTLKIRSTKLEDSAMYFCASSERESPPSPSFGSGTRLTVV.

This clonotype was seen at least ten times. The chain couples TRBV29-1 to TRBJ1-2; no clear D gene. The germline V and J ends were trimmed by 2 bases and 6 bases, with 22 bases remaining between them. The CDR3 totals 16 residues. Looked up from germline, CDR1 is SQVTM and CDR2 is ANQGSEA. The CDR3 DNA reads as TGCAGCGTTGAATTTATTACAGACTCGTTCGTTAATGGCTACACCTTC. Translated: CSVEFITDSFVNGYTF. Based on the CDR3 plus reference TRBV29-1 and TRBJ1-2, the full variable domain is SAVISQKPSRDICQRGTSLTIQCQVDSQVTMMFWYRQQPGQSLTLIATANQGSEATYESGFVIDKFPISRPNLTFSTLTVSNMSPEDSSIYLCSVEFITDSFVNGYTFGSGTRLTVV.

Ten or more counts support this clonotype. V is TRBV19 and J is TRBJ2-1; D is tentatively TRBD1 or TRBD2 (7 bases each). V lost 7 bases and J lost 8, with 18 bases in between. CDR3 length: 14 residues. Germline CDR1 LNHDA, CDR2 SQIVND (reference sequence). The CDR3: CASKPGGAVDEQFF. The CDR3 DNA reads TGTGCCAGTAAGCCAGGGGGGGCCGTGGATGAGCAGTTCTTC.

The table lists this clonotype with a few counts. This chain links TRBV5-6 with TRBJ2-2; no clear D gene. Germline-derived CDR1 and CDR2 are SGHDT and YYEEEE. The V gene lost 10 bases and the J gene lost 3 bases, with 13 bases spanning the gap. CDR3 length: 13 residues. The CDR3 DNA follows: TGTGCCTGCGAGCAGAGCCACACCGGGGAGCTGTTTTTT. This codes for CACEQSHTGELFF. Looking up the rest from reference TRBV5-6 and TRBJ2-2 gives the full variable domain: DAGVTQSPTHLIKTRGQQVTLRCSPKSGHDTVSWYQQALGQGPQFIFQYYEEEERQRGNFPDRFSGHQFPNYSSELNVNALLLGDSALYLCACEQSHTGELFFGEGSRLTVL.

This clonotype is termed medium-sized. This chain joins TRBV3-1 and TRBJ2-1, with 8 bases aligning to TRBD2. CDR3 length: 18 residues. The germline gives CDR1 LGHDT, CDR2 YNNKEL (reference sequence). V trimming: 3 bases; J trimming: 0 bases; junction bases outside the gene matches: 10. CDR3 bases: TGTGCCAGCAGCCACCTACAATTACGGGGGGGCTCCTACAATGAGCAGTTCTTC. Its protein product is CASSHLQLRGGSYNEQFF.

Concerning this clonotype itself: The likely explanation is a read error, given a far larger clone one base away. The gene calls are TRBV27 and TRBJ2-1, with D perhaps assigned TRBD1 or TRBD2 (5 bases each). Trimming took 4 bases from V and 10 from J, leaving 17 bases between them. The CDR3 runs 14 residues. Germline lookup yields CDR1 MNHEY and CDR2 SMNVEV (reference sequence). The CDR3 sequence: CASSWTRGSYEQFF. In DNA, the CDR3 is TGTGCCAGCAGTTGGACCCGGGGCTCCTACGAGCAGTTCTTC.

This clonotype was detected many times. Written as DNA, the CDR3 is TGTGCCAGCAGCCAAGGGCAAAGGCGACAGGGCGGATCTGGAAACACCATATATTTT. Translating gives CASSQGQRRQGGSGNTIYF. This rearrangement joins TRBV3-1 to TRBJ1-3; TRBD1 matches 7 bases. The germline V gene encodes CDR1 LGHDT and CDR2 YNNKEL (reference sequence). This CDR3 has 19 residues. The trim removed 1 base at V and 1 base at J, leaving 13 bases unmatched.

This chain links TRBV13 with TRBJ2-7, with TRBD2 identical over 8 bases. Germline V gives CDR1 PRHDT, CDR2 FYEKMQ (reference sequence). This CDR3 is 16 amino acids long. With 2 bases clipped from V and 5 bases from J, the junction kept 11 bases outside the gene matches. CDR3 loop: CASSLWASGGVNEQYF. CDR3 DNA: TGTGCCAGCAGCTTATGGGCAAGCGGGGGAGTTAACGAGCAGTACTTC.

This clonotype occurred many times. The chain joins TRBV7-2 to TRBJ1-1; D might be TRBD1 (5 bases). V shed 5 bases and J shed 1 base, with 8 bases lying between them. The CDR3 extends over 13 amino acids. Germline assignment: CDR1 SGHTA and CDR2 FQGNSA. The CDR3 DNA reads as TGTGCCAGCAGCCGACAGCAGAACACTGAAGCTTTCTTT. Amino acid sequence: CASSRQQNTEAFF.

This clonotype was counted a few times. The rearrangement links TRBV5-6 to TRBJ2-7; perhaps D is TRBD1 or TRBD2 (5 bases each). CDR1 and CDR2 (germline): SGHDT, YYEEEE. The CDR3 runs 16 residues. Trimming shortened V by 0 bases and J by 4 bases, and 17 bases separated the two germline ends. The CDR3, as DNA: TGTGCCAGCAGCTTGGCTGGGGGAGATGGGTCGTACGAGCAGTACTTC. This sequence encodes CASSLAGGDGSYEQYF.

This clonotype was recorded a few times. This sequence joins TRBV6-1 and TRBJ2-3; D may be TRBD2 (7 bases). Germline CDR1 and CDR2: MNHNS and SASEGT. V shed 8 bases and J shed 4 bases, with 22 bases lying between them. The CDR3 length is 16 residues. The CDR3, as DNA: TGTGCCAGCTGTGGGGGGGCCGGGTTCAGCGCAGATACGCAGTATTTT. It specifies CASCGGAGFSADTQYF.

Ten or more counts support this clonotype. The V and J genes are TRBV10-3 and TRBJ2-7, with 10 bases that match TRBD1. CDR3 length equals 14 residues. V shed 7 bases, J shed 5 bases, and the junction held 8 bases outside the gene matches. CDR1 is ENHRY, CDR2 SYGVKD, per germline. For the CDR3, the DNA is TGTGCCATCAATGGAGGGACAGGGGACCACGAGCAGTACTTC. It is translated as CAINGGTGDHEQYF.

This clonotype has ten or more counts. V is TRBV29-1 and J is TRBJ2-5, with a weak D call TRBD2 (5 bases). The CDR3 length is 15 residues. Trimming took 3 bases from V and 4 from J, leaving 18 bases between them. Germline loops: CDR1 SQVTM, CDR2 ANQGSEA. DNA for the CDR3: TGCAGCGTTGAGGGAGAAGGTCTGTGGGTAGAGACCCAGTACTTC. It translates to CSVEGEGLWVETQYF.